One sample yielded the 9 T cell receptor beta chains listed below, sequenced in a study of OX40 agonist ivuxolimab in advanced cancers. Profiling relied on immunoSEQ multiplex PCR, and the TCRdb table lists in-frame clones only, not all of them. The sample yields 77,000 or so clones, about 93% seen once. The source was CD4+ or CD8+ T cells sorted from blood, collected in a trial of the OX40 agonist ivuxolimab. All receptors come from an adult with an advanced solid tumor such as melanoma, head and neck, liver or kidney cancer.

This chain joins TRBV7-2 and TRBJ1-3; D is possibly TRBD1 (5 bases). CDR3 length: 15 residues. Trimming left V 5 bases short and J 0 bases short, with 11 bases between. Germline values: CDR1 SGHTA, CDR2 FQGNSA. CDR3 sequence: CASSKQASSGNTIYF. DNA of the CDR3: TGTGCCAGCAGCAAACAGGCTAGCTCTGGAAACACCATATATTTT. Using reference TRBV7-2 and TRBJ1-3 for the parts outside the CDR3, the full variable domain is GAGVSQSPSNKVTEKGKDVELRCDPISGHTALYWYRQSLGQGLEFLIYFQGNSAPDKSGLPSDRFSAERTGGSVSTLTIQRTQQEDSAVYLCASSKQASSGNTIYFGEGSWLTVV.

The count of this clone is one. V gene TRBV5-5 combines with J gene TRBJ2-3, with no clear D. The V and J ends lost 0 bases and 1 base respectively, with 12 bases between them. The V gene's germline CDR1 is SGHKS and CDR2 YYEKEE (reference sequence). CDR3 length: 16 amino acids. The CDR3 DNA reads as TGTGCCAGCAGCTTGGGCACGCCGGTAGGCACAGATACGCAGTATTTT. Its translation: CASSLGTPVGTDTQYF.

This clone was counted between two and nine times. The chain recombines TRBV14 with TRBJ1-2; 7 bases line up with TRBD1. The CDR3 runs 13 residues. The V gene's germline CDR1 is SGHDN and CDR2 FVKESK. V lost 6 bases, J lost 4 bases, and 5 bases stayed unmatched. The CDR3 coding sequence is TGTGCCAGCAGTCCTGACAGGGCCTATGGCTACACCTTC. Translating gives CASSPDRAYGYTF.

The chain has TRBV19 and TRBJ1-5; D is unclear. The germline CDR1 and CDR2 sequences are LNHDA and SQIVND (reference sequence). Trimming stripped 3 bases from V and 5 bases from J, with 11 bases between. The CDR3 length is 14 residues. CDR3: CASSINKGYQPQHF. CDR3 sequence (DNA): TGTGCCAGTAGTATCAACAAAGGATATCAGCCCCAGCATTTT. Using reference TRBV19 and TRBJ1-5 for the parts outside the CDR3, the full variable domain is DGGITQSPKYLFRKEGQNVTLSCEQNLNHDAMYWYRQDPGQGLRLIYYSQIVNDFQKGDIAEGYSVSREKKESFPLTVTSAQKNPTAFYLCASSINKGYQPQHFGDGTRLSIL.

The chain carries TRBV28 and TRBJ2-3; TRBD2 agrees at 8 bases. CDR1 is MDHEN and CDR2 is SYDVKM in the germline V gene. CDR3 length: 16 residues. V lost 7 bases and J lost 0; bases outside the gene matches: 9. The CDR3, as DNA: TGTGCCAGCACTGCTGGGGCTAGCGGGAGCACAGATACGCAGTATTTT. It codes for CASTAGASGSTDTQYF.

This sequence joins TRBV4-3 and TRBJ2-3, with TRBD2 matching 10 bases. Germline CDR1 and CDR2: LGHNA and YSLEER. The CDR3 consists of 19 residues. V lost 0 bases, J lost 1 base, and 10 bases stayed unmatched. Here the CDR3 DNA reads TGCGCCAGCAGCCAAGATCGTAGCGGGGGGCCACGGGGCACAGATACGCAGTATTTT. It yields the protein CASSQDRSGGPRGTDTQYF.

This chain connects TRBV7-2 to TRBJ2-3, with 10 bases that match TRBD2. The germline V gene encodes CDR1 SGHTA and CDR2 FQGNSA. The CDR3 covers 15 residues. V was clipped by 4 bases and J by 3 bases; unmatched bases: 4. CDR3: CASSSLAGDTDTQYF. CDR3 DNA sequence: TGTGCCAGCAGCTCCCTAGCGGGGGATACAGATACGCAGTATTTT. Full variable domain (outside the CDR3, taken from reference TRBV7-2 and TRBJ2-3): GAGVSQSPSNKVTEKGKDVELRCDPISGHTALYWYRQSLGQGLEFLIYFQGNSAPDKSGLPSDRFSAERTGGSVSTLTIQRTQQEDSAVYLCASSSLAGDTDTQYFGPGTRLTVL.

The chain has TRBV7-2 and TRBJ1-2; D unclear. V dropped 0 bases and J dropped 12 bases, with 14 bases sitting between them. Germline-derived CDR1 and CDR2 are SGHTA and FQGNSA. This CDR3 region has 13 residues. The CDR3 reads CASSLAEGGGNTF. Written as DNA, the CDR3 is TGTGCCAGCAGCTTAGCAGAAGGCGGAGGGAACACCTTC.

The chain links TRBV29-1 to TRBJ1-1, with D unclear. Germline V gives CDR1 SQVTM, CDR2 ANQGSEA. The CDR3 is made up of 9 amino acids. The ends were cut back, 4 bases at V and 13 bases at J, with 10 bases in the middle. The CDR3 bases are TGCAGCGTTGCCGATACGGGTTTCTTT. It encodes CSVADTGFF.